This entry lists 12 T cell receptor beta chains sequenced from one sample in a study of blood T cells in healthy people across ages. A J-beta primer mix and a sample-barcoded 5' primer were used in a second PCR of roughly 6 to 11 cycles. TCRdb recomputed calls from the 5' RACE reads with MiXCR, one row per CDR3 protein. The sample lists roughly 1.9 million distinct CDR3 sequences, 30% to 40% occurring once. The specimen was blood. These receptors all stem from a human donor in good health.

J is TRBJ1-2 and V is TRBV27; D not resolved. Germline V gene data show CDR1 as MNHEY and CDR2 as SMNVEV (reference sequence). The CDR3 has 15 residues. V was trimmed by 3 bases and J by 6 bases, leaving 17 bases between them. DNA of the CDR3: TGTGCCAGCAGTTTTTCTGTTTCAGGCTCTAATGGCTACACCTTC. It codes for CASSFSVSGSNGYTF.

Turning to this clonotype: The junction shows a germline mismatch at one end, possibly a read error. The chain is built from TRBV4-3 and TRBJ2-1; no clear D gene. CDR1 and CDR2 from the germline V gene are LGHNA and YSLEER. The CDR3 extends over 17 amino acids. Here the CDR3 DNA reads TGCGTCAGCAGCCAAGATAAATCACCCAGCTCCTACAATGAGCAGTTCTTC. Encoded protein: CVSSQDKSPSSYNEQFF.

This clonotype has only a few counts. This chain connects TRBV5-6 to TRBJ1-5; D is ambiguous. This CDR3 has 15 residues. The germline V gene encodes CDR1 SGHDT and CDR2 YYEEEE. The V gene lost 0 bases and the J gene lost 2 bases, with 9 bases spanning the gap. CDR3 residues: CASSLGSTGNQPQHF. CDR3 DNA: TGTGCCAGCAGCTTGGGAAGCACGGGCAATCAGCCCCAGCATTTT.

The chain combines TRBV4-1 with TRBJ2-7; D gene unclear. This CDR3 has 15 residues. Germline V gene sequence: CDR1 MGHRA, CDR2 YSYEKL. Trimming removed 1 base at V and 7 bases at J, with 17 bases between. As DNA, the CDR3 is TGCGCCAGCAGCCAAGTCTCCAACTCCTACAATGAGCAGTACTTC. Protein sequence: CASSQVSNSYNEQYF.

The chain's CDR3 is CASSLAGGNLANVLTF. For the CDR3, the DNA is TGTGCCAGCAGCTTAGCTGGGGGAAACTTGGCCAACGTCCTGACTTTC. The rearrangement uses TRBV5-5 and TRBJ2-6; possibly TRBD1 or TRBD2 for D (5 bases each). V lost 2 bases and J lost 6, with 15 bases in between. The CDR3 contains 16 residues. Per the germline V gene, CDR1 is SGHKS and CDR2 is YYEKEE (reference sequence).

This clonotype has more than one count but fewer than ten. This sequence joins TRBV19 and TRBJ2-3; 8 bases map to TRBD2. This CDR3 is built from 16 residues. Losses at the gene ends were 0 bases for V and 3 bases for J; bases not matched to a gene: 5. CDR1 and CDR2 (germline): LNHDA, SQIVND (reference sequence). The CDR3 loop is CASSIDLAGGTDTQYF. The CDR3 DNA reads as TGTGCCAGTAGTATAGATCTTGCGGGGGGAACAGATACGCAGTATTTT.

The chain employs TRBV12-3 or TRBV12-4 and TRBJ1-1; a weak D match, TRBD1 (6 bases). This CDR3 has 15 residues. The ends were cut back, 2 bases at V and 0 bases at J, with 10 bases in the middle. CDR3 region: CASSLQGPLNTEAFF. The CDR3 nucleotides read TGTGCCAGCAGTTTACAGGGGCCCCTGAACACTGAAGCTTTCTTT.

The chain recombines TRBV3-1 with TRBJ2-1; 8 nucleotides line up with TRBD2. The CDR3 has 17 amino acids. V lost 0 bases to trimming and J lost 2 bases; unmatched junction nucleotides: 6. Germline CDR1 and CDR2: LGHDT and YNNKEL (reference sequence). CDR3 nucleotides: TGTGCCAGCAGCCAAGAATTGGGCGGGGGGACCTACAATGAGCAGTTCTTC. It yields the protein CASSQELGGGTYNEQFF.

CDR3 protein: CASSLSTGESNQPQHF. The CDR3 nucleotides read TGTGCCAGCAGCTTATCAACCGGGGAAAGCAATCAGCCCCAGCATTTT. The genes are TRBV7-9 and TRBJ1-5; D unresolved. Trimming pared 2 bases from V and 1 base from J, leaving 12 bases between. The CDR3 has 16 residues. Germline V lookup: CDR1 SEHNR, CDR2 FQNEAQ (reference sequence).

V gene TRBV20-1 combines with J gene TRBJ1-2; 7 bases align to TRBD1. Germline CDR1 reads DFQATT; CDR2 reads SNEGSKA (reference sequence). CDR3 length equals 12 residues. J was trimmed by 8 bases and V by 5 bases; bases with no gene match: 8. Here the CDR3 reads CSARQGEGGYTF. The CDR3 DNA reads TGCAGTGCTCGACAGGGAGAGGGAGGCTACACCTTC.

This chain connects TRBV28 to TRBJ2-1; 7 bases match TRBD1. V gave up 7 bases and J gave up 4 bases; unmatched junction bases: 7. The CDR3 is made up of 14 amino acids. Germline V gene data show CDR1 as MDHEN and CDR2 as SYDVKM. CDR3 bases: TGTGCCAGCAACAGGGGAGTCACATACAATGAGCAGTTCTTC. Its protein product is CASNRGVTYNEQFF.

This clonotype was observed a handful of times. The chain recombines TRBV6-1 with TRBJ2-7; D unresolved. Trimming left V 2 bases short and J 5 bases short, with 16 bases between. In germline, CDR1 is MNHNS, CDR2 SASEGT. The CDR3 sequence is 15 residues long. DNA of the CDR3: TGTGCCAGCAGTGAATTAAGTCTAGTTTTAGACGAGCAGTACTTC. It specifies CASSELSLVLDEQYF.